A selection of T cell receptor beta chains follows, all from one sample in a study of blood T cell repertoires in COVID-19. The table came from immunoSEQ multiplex PCR; TCRdb's copy has only in-frame clones and leaves some out. The sample shows some 100,000 clones, just under 95% of them seen only once. Sample: peripheral blood. These receptors originate from a man aged 65 to 85 with acute or convalescent COVID-19. The CDR3 runs from the conserved cysteine through the conserved F or W. D genes are given only for firm matches. Some rows mark clone size as missing; the rest say once, few, many or name a class of expanded clone.

CDR3 length	clone size	J gene	D gene	V gene	CDR3 DNA	CDR3 protein
15	.	TRBJ2-7	.	TRBV10-3	TGTGCCATCAGTGGGTCCTCAGGGATAGCCTACGAGCAGTACTTC	CAISGSSGIAYEQYF
14	.	TRBJ1-2	.	TRBV7-2	TGTGCCAGCAGCTTAATGGCGGAAGCCTTAGGCTACACCTTC	CASSLMAEALGYTF
20	.	TRBJ2-3	.	TRBV6-2/TRBV6-3	TGTGCCAGCAGTTACTCGAGCAGGGCCAACTGGGGGCCTAGCACAGATACGCAGTATTTT	CASSYSSRANWGPSTDTQYF
16	.	TRBJ1-1	TRBD1	TRBV28	TGTGCCAGCAGTCCCCCCGGACAGGGTTACGGCACTGAAGCTTTCTTT	CASSPPGQGYGTEAFF
24	once	TRBJ2-7	TRBD2	TRBV27	TGTGCCAGCAGTACCCTTCGGGGGCAGCCCCACCGGACTAGCGGGAGCCCCAGGGGCTACGAGCAGTACTTC	CASSTLRGQPHRTSGSPRGYEQYF
16	.	TRBJ1-1	.	TRBV21-1	TGTGCCAGCAGCACGCCCCCGGGACAGATGAACACTGAAGCTTTCTTT	CASSTPPGQMNTEAFF
14	once	TRBJ2-5	.	TRBV7-9	TGTGCCAGCAGCTTATTTTCCAGCCAAGAGACCCAGTACTTC	CASSLFSSQETQYF
15	.	TRBJ1-1	TRBD1	TRBV28	TGTGCCAGCAGTTTGCCGACAGGGGTCCGGGCTCAAGCTTTCTTT	CASSLPTGVRAQAFF
14	.	TRBJ1-6	.	TRBV4-3	TGCGCCAGCAGCCAAGTTTTAGGGGAATCACCCCTCCACTTT	CASSQVLGESPLHF
17	.	TRBJ2-3	TRBD1	TRBV7-6	TGTGCCAGCAGCTTAGCAGGGACAGGGGATTACACAGATACGCAGTATTTT	CASSLAGTGDYTDTQYF
9	.	TRBJ2-1	TRBD2	TRBV20-1	TGCAGTGCATCCGGGACTAGCCTCTTC	CSASGTSLF
16	.	TRBJ2-5	TRBD2	TRBV5-4	TGTGCCAGCAGCCTTAGGACTAGCGAAGTCGGAGAGACCCAGTACTTC	CASSLRTSEVGETQYF
14	.	TRBJ1-2	.	TRBV5-1	TGCGCCAGCACCACCGGTGCGGTATCCTATGGCTACACCTTC	CASTTGAVSYGYTF
14	.	TRBJ2-3	.	TRBV19	TGTGCCAGCCTCAGTGGTTTGCGGGGCGGTACGCAGTATTTT	CASLSGLRGGTQYF
15	.	TRBJ2-1	TRBD2	TRBV6-5	TGTGCCAGCCGAAAAAGGCTAGCGGGGGCCAATGAGCAGTTCTTC	CASRKRLAGANEQFF
15	.	TRBJ1-1	.	TRBV7-9	TGTGCCAGCAGCCCTGGGACAACGATGGACACTGAAGCTTTCTTT	CASSPGTTMDTEAFF
15	.	TRBJ1-4	.	TRBV7-6	TGTGCCAGCAGCTCTATCGGGGGGATGGGTGAAAAACTGTTTTTT	CASSSIGGMGEKLFF
16	once	TRBJ1-5	.	TRBV7-8	TGTGCCAGCAGCTTAGAACGGGGTCGGGGCAATCAGCCCCAGCATTTT	CASSLERGRGNQPQHF
14	.	TRBJ2-3	.	TRBV6-6	TGTGCCAGCAGCGGAGGAGAGTTAGCAGATACGCAGTATTTT	CASSGGELADTQYF
15	few	TRBJ2-7	TRBD1	TRBV10-1	TGCGCCAGCAAGTTCCCCCGACAGGGGAACTACGAGCAGTACTTC	CASKFPRQGNYEQYF
16	.	TRBJ2-7	TRBD2	TRBV6-2/TRBV6-3	TGTGCCAGCAGTTACGCTAGCGGGAGCACAGGTGACGAGCAGTACTTC	CASSYASGSTGDEQYF
17	.	TRBJ2-5	TRBD2	TRBV14	TGTGCCAGCAGCCAAGCACTGACTAGCGGGGGGAAAGAGACCCAGTACTTC	CASSQALTSGGKETQYF
13	few	TRBJ2-1	.	TRBV6-5	TGTGCCAGCAGACCCCCTCCAGACAATGAGCAGTTCTTC	CASRPPPDNEQFF
13	once	TRBJ1-3	.	TRBV12-5	TGTGCTAGTGGTTTGGTACCCCCCAGGGCCATATATTTT	CASGLVPPRAIYF
15	once	TRBJ2-3	TRBD2	TRBV10-1	TGCGCCAGCTCAAATCCGGGGGGGGGCACAGATACGCAGTATTTT	CASSNPGGGTDTQYF
14	few	TRBJ1-2	.	TRBV7-9	TGTGCCAGCAGCCTAGGACGGAGCTTGTATGGCTACACCTTC	CASSLGRSLYGYTF
15	.	TRBJ2-7	TRBD2	TRBV7-9	TGTGCCAGCAGCTTACCGAGCGGGGGATCCTACGAGCAGTACTTC	CASSLPSGGSYEQYF
14	.	TRBJ1-4	TRBD1	TRBV5-4	TGTGCCAGCAGCCAAGACAGGGTTAATGAAAAACTGTTTTTT	CASSQDRVNEKLFF